The sample holds a few counts of the clone carrying this T cell receptor beta chain. Beta-chain TCR CDR3 regions were amplified from RNA transcripts. Second-round multiplex PCR came after first-round RT-PCR with HTBI primers. Via MiXCR, TCRdb re-called the multiplex PCR reads, giving one row per CDR3 protein. Of about 210,000 distinct CDR3 sequences in the sample, 25% to 30% were seen once. Under 3 months in duration, the ophthalmopathy in affected donors had moderate-to-severe activity, CAS ≥3 and NOSPECS ≥4. Reliance was placed on clinical symptoms, serum thyroxine, TRAb, thyroid ultrasound and orbital computed tomography for diagnosis. A volume of 9.5 to 10 ml of fresh peripheral blood supplied the PBMCs. The entry originates in a study of Graves' ophthalmopathy and Graves' hyperthyroidism. Study background: At the time of initial diagnosis and before any treatment, peripheral blood was collected.

This CDR3 region has 14 residues. V lost 2 bases and J lost 4, with 12 bases in between. Looked up from germline, CDR1 is MNHEY and CDR2 is SVGAGI. This TCR derives from a man in his forties or fifties with Graves' ophthalmopathy. The specimen sequenced was peripheral blood. The V gene is TRBV6-5, the J gene TRBJ2-7; maybe TRBD2 (5 bases). In DNA form, the CDR3 reads TGTGCCAGCAGTTACGACGCCGAGGGATACGAGCAGTACTTC. Residues: CASSYDAEGYEQYF.